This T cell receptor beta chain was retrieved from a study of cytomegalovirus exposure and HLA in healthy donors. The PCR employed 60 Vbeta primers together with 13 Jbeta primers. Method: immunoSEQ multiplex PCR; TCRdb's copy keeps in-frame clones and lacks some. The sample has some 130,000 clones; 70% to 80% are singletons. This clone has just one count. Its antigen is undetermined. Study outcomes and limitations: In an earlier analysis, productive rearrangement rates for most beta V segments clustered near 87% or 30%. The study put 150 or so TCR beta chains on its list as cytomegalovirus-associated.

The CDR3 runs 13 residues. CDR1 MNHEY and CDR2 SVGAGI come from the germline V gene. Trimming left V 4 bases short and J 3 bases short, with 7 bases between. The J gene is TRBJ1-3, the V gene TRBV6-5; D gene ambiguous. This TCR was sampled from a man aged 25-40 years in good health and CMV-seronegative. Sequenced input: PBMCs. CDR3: CASSSPFGNTIYF. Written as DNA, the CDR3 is TGTGCCAGCAGTTCCCCCTTTGGAAACACCATATATTTT.